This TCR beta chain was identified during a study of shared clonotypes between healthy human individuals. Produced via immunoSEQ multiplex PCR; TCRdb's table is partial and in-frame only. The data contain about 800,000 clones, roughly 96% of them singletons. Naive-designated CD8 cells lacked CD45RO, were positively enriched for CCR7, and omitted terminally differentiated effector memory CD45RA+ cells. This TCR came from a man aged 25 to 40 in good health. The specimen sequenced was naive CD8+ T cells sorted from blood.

Written as DNA, the CDR3 is TGCGCCAGCAGCTCGTCGGGCAGGGTAGGATCCTGGTATGGCTACACCTTC. Translated: CASSSSGRVGSWYGYTF. V and J are TRBV5-1 and TRBJ1-2; D may be TRBD1 (5 bases). Deletions cut 3 bases from V and 5 bases from J, with 23 bases between. CDR1 and CDR2 (germline): SGHRS, YFSETQ. The CDR3 has 17 amino acids.